These 3 T cell receptor beta chains originate from one sample sequenced in a study of control samples from healthy donors and cancer patients. Method: immunoSEQ multiplex PCR; TCRdb's copy keeps in-frame clones and lacks some. This sample has roughly 100,000 clones; roughly 89% occur once, and the top ten carry about 20%. The sample taken for sequencing was PBMCs. The receptors were sampled from a man aged 55 to 70 with lung cancer.

The V gene is TRBV29-1, the J gene TRBJ2-3; 7 nucleotides align to TRBD1. V was pared by 5 bases and J by 0 bases, with 5 bases of the junction left unmatched. Germline assignment: CDR1 SQVTM and CDR2 ANQGSEA. The CDR3 sequence is 14 residues long. CDR3 sequence reads: CSVTGAGSTDTQYF. In DNA, the CDR3 is TGCAGCGTTACAGGGGCCGGTAGCACAGATACGCAGTATTTT.

This clone was detected only a few times. The chain combines TRBV10-3 with TRBJ2-1, with D perhaps TRBD1 or TRBD2 (6 bases each). This CDR3 is 18 amino acids long. The V end lost 0 bases, the J end lost 0 bases, and 15 bases lay between the germline ends. Germline CDR1 and CDR2: ENHRY and SYGVKD. The CDR3 bases are TGTGCCATCAGTGAGTCGAGGGGGGAAGCGGTCTCCTACAATGAGCAGTTCTTC. This encodes CAISESRGEAVSYNEQFF.

The CDR3 coding sequence is TGCGCCAGCAGCCCAGAGTACCAAGAGACCCAGTACTTC. This gives the protein CASSPEYQETQYF. This chain joins TRBV10-1 and TRBJ2-5; D is ambiguous. V dropped 6 bases and J dropped 0 bases, with 8 bases sitting between them. Germline V gives CDR1 WNHNN, CDR2 SYGVQD (reference sequence). This CDR3 is built from 13 residues.